This TCR beta chain came from a study of T cells after yellow fever vaccination. Findings of the study overall: Bulk-population clonotypes that are abundant could appear as contaminants in FACS-sorted repertoires.

The V end lost 6 bases, the J end lost 5 bases, and 19 bases lay between the germline ends. The CDR3 runs 15 residues. Comment on this clonotype: No antigen is known for it.

The authors made TCR cDNA by 5'RACE template switching, adding a universal primer site and UMIs. TCRdb reprocessed the 5' RACE reads with MiXCR, giving one entry per CDR3 protein. This table holds 450,000 to 600,000 distinct CDR3 sequences, approximately 15% found once. The V call is TRBV23-1, the J call TRBJ2-5; no firm D call. TRBV23-1 is marked as an open reading frame, function uncertain. The starting material was PBMCs, obtained on the day of the yellow fever booster vaccination. This TCR was recovered from a man aged 25-45 years who received the YFV17D yellow fever vaccine. The CDR3 is CASRHPTRRRETQYF. The CDR3 DNA reads TGCGCCAGCAGGCACCCGACTCGCCGGCGGGAGACCCAGTACTTC.